One TCR beta chain is described in this entry. The sample comes from a study of technical replicates of blood from four donors. Unmatched junction bases numbered 11, after V lost 2 bases and J lost 2 bases. Germline CDR1 reads SGHRS; CDR2 reads YFSETQ. CDR3 length equals 17 residues. Libraries were prepared by immunoSEQ multiplex PCR; TCRdb keeps only in-frame clonotypes and omits some of them. The repertoire includes approximately 11,000 clones, around 94% of them detected once, and roughly 7% sits in the top ten. This TCR derives from a human donor in good health. Input material: PBMCs. The J gene is TRBJ2-7, the V gene TRBV5-1, with 9 bases identical to TRBD1. The CDR3 DNA reads TGCGCCAGCAGCTTCTCTTCCGGGACAGGGAGTACCTACGAGCAGTACTTC. Translation: CASSFSSGTGSTYEQYF. Based on the CDR3 plus reference TRBV5-1 and TRBJ2-7, the full variable domain is KAGVTQTPRYLIKTRGQQVTLSCSPISGHRSVSWYQQTPGQGLQFLFEYFSETQRNKGNFPGRFSGRQFSNSRSEMNVSTLELGDSALYLCASSFSSGTGSTYEQYFGPGTRLTVT.